Below, one T cell receptor (beta chain) is given with its context. Its antigen is currently unknown. This sample is drawn from a study of T cell responses to AZD1222 COVID-19 vaccine. Regarding the study as a whole: At study baseline, merely several AZD1222 recipients were seropositive. None of the repertoires were sampled until the peak T cell response had passed. Donors were largely white British and mainly female; clonal diversity was possibly underestimated. Vaccination with two AZD1222 doses was followed by a rise in Spike-specific TCR breadth and depth.

Trimming removed 3 bases from V and 1 base from J, with 15 bases in between. Germline loops: CDR1 LNHDA, CDR2 SQIVND (reference sequence). This CDR3 has 16 amino acids. Clones were sequenced by immunoSEQ multiplex PCR, and TCRdb holds only the in-frame ones, with some missing. Of about 150,000 clones in the sample, about nine tenths are singletons; the top ten hold under 4%. This TCR derives from an adult who received the AZD1222 COVID-19 vaccine. Here the sequenced sample was peripheral blood, taken 28 days after the second AZD1222 dose. The J gene is TRBJ1-1, the V gene TRBV19; the D gene is possibly TRBD1 (5 bases). The CDR3 coding sequence is TGTGCCAGTAGTATCGGTGGGGCACGTACGAACACTGAAGCTTTCTTT. This codes for CASSIGGARTNTEAFF.